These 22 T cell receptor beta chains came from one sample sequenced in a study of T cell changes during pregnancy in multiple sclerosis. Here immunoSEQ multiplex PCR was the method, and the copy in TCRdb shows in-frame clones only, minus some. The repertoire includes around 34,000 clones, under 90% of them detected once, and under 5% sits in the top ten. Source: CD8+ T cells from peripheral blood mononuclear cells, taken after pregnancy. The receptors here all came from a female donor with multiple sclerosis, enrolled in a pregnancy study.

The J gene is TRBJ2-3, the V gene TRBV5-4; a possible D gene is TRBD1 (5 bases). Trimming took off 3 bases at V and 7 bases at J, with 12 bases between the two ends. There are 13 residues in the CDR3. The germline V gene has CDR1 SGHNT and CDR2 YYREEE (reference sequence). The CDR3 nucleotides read TGTGCCAGCAGCTCGGATGGGGCCTATACGCAGTATTTT. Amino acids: CASSSDGAYTQYF.

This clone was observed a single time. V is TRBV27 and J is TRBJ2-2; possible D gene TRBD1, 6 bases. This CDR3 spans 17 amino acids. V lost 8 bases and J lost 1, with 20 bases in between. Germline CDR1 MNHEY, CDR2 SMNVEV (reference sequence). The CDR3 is CASSGTTLIGNTGELFF. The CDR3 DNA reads TGTGCCAGCTCCGGGACAACGCTCATAGGGAACACCGGGGAGCTGTTTTTT.

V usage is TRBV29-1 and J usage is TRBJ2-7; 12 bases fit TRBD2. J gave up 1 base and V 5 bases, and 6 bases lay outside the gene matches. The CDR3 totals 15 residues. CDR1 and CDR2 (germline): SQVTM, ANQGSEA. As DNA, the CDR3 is TGCAGCGTTTTAGGACTAGCGGGGAGTTCCTACGAGCAGTACTTC. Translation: CSVLGLAGSSYEQYF.

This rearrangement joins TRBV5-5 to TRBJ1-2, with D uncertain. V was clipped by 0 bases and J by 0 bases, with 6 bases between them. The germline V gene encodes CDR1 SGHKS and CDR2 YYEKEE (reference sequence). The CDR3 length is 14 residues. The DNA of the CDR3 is TGTGCCAGCAGCTTGGAACTAGCTAACTATGGCTACACCTTC. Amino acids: CASSLELANYGYTF. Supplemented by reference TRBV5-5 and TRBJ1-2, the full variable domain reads DAGVTQSPTHLIKTRGQQVTLRCSPISGHKSVSWYQQVLGQGPQFIFQYYEKEERGRGNFPDRFSARQFPNYSSELNVNALLLGDSALYLCASSLELANYGYTFGSGTRLTVV.

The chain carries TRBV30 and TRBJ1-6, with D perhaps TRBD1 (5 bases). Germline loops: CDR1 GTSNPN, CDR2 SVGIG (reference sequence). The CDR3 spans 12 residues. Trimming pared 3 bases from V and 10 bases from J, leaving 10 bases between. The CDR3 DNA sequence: TGTGCCTGGAGCCTCCAGGGCTCACCCCTCCACTTT. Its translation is CAWSLQGSPLHF.

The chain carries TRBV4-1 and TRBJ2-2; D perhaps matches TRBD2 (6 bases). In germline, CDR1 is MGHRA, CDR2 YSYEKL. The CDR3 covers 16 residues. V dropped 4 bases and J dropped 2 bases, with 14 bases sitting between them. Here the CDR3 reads CASSPPGVGNTGELFF. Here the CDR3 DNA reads TGCGCCAGCAGCCCCCCGGGGGTGGGAAACACCGGGGAGCTGTTTTTT.

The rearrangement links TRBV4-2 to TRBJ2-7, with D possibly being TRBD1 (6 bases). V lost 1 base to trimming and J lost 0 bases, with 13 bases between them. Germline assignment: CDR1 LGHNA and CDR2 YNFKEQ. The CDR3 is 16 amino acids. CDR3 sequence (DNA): TGTGCCAGCAGCCAAGTGGGGGCAGGAAGCTCCTACGAGCAGTACTTC. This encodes CASSQVGAGSSYEQYF.

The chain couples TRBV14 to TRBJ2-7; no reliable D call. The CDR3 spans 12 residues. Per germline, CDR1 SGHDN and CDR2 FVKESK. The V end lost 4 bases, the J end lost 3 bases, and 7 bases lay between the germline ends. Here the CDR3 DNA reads TGTGCCAGCAGCCCAGGCCGCTACGAGCAGTACTTC. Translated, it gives CASSPGRYEQYF.

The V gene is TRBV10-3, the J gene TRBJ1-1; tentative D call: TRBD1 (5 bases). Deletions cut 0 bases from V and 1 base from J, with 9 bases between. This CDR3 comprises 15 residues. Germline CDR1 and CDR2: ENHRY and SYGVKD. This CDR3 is CAISESRGGNTEAFF. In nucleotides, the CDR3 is TGTGCCATCAGTGAGTCTCGGGGGGGGAACACTGAAGCTTTCTTT.

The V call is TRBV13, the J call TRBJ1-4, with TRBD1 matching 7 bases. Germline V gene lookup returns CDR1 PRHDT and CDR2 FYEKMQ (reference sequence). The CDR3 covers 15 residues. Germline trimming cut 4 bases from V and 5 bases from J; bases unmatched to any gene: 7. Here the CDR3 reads CASSSRTGRNEKLFF. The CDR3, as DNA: TGTGCCAGCAGCTCGCGGACAGGACGGAATGAAAAACTGTTTTTT.

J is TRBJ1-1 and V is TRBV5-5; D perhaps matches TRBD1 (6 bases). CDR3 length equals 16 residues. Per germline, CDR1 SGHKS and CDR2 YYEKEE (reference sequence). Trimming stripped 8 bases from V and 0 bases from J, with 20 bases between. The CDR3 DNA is TGTGCCAGTCGAGCTTATCACGGGACACTGAACACTGAAGCTTTCTTT. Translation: CASRAYHGTLNTEAFF.

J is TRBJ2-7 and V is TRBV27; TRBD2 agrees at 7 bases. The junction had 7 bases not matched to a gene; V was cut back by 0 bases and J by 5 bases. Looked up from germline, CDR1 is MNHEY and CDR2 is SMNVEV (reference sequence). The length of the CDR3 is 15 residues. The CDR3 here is CASSLSWLRGNEQYF. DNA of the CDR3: TGTGCCAGCAGTTTATCTTGGTTGCGGGGGAACGAGCAGTACTTC.

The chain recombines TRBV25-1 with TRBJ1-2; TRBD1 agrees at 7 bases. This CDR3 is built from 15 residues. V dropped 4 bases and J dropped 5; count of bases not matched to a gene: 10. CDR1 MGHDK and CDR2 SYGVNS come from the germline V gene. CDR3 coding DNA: TGTGCCAGCAGTGCGCAACAGGGGCCCAATTATGGCTACACCTTC. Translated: CASSAQQGPNYGYTF.

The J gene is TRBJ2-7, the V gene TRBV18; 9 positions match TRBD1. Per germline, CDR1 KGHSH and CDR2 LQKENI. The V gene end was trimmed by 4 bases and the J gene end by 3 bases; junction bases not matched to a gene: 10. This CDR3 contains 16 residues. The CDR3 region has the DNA TGTGCCAGCTCACGGGAGATGGACAGGGGATTCTACGAGCAGTACTTC. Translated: CASSREMDRGFYEQYF.

As DNA, the CDR3 is TGTGCCAGCAGCCCCTACAGGGGTGTATTGACTGAAGCTTTCTTT. Translated, it gives CASSPYRGVLTEAFF. The gene calls are TRBV7-3 and TRBJ1-1; 7 bases map to TRBD1. The trim removed 5 bases at V and 5 bases at J, leaving 11 bases unmatched. Per germline, CDR1 SGHTA and CDR2 FQGTGA. The CDR3 loop spans 15 amino acids. The variable domain in full, with the rest retrieved from reference TRBV7-3 and TRBJ1-1, is GAGVSQTPSNKVTEKGKYVELRCDPISGHTALYWYRQSLGQGPEFLIYFQGTGAADDSGLPNDRFFAVRPEGSVSTLKIQRTERGDSAVYLCASSPYRGVLTEAFFGQGTRLTVV.

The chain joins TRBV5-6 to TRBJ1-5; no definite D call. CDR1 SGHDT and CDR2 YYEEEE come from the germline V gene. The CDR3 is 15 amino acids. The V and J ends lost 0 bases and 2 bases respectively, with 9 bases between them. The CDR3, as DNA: TGTGCCAGCAGCTTGGGAGGTGACGGCAATCAGCCCCAGCATTTT. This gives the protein CASSLGGDGNQPQHF.

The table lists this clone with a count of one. The CDR3 DNA reads as TGTGCCACCAGCAGAGGGACAGGGCATATAGATGGCTACACCTTC. This gives the protein CATSRGTGHIDGYTF. This rearrangement joins TRBV15 to TRBJ1-2; 8 bases fit TRBD1. Germline lookup yields CDR1 LNHNV and CDR2 YYDKDF (reference sequence). The CDR3 totals 15 residues. V dropped 1 base and J dropped 6; count of bases not matched to a gene: 7.

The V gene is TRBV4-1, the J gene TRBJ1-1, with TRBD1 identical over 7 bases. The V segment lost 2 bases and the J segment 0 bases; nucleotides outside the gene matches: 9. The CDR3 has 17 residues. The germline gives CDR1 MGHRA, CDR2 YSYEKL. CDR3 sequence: CASSQIPGQPMNTEAFF. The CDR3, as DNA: TGCGCCAGCAGCCAAATCCCGGGACAGCCGATGAACACTGAAGCTTTCTTT.

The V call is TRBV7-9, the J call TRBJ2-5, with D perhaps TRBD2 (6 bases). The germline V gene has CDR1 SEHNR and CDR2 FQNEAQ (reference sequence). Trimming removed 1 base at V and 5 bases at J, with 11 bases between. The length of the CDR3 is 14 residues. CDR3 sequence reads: CASSLVSAGETQYF. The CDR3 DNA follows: TGTGCCAGCAGCTTAGTCTCAGCGGGCGAGACCCAGTACTTC.

The CDR3 nucleotides read TGTGCCAGTAGTGCACAATCCCGGAACACTGAAGCTTTCTTT. Its translation is CASSAQSRNTEAFF. The V and J genes are TRBV19 and TRBJ1-1, with D unclear. V was cut by 5 bases and J by 1 base, with 11 bases left in between. Germline CDR1 is LNHDA and CDR2 is SQIVND (reference sequence). The CDR3 loop spans 14 amino acids.

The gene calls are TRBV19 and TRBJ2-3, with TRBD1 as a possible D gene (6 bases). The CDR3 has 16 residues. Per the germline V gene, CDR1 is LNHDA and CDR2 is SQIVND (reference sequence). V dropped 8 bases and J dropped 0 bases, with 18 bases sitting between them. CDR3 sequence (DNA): TGTGCCAGTGCCCTCACCACAGGGACCAGCACAGATACGCAGTATTTT. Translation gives CASALTTGTSTDTQYF.

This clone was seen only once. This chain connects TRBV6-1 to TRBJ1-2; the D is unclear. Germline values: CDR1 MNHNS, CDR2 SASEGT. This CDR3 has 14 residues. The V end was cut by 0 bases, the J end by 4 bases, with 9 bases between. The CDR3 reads CASSEARRVYGYTF. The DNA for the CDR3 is TGTGCCAGCAGTGAAGCGAGGAGGGTCTATGGCTACACCTTC.